The entry below gives a single TCR beta chain sequence along with its context. This sample is drawn from a study of blood T cell repertoires in COVID-19. CDR3 length: 15 amino acids. Per the germline V gene, CDR1 is SGHRS and CDR2 is YFSETQ. J was trimmed by 10 bases and V by 0 bases; bases with no gene match: 5. Only in-frame clones appear in the TCRdb table, and some are missing; sequencing was by immunoSEQ multiplex PCR. In the table there are around 320,000 clones, 90% of which are singletons. What was sequenced was PBMCs or T cells enriched from blood (not recorded which). The source is a woman under 30 with acute COVID-19. The rearrangement links TRBV5-1 to TRBJ2-1; 12 bases are shared with TRBD2. This chain's CDR3 is CASSLGLAGVREQFF. For the CDR3, the DNA is TGCGCCAGCAGCTTGGGACTAGCGGGAGTCAGGGAGCAGTTCTTC.